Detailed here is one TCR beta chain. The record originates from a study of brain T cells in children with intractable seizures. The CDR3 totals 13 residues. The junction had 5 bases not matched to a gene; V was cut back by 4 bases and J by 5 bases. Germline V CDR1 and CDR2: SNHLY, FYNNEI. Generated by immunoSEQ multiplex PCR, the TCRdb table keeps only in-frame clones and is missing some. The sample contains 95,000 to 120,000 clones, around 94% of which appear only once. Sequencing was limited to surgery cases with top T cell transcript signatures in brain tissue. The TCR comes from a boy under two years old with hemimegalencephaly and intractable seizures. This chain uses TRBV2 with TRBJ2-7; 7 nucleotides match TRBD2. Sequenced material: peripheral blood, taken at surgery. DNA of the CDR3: TGTGCCAGCAGTGTCCGGACTAGTCACGAGCAGTACTTC. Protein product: CASSVRTSHEQYF.